This passage covers 18 T cell receptor beta chains from one sample sequenced in a study of T-cell memory formation after mild COVID-19. TCRdb reprocessed the 5' RACE reads with MiXCR, giving one entry per CDR3 protein. The sample holds about 560,000 distinct CDR3 sequences, approximately 18% seen once. The sequenced material came from PBMCs or a T cell subset sorted from them (not recorded which). All receptors derive from an adult woman who had mild COVID-19 (a few samples of this study predate the infection). Cell type and time point are not known.

This chain links TRBV24-1 with TRBJ2-1; TRBD2 agrees at 11 bases. Germline-derived CDR1 and CDR2 are KGHDR and SFDVKD. With 5 bases clipped from V and 7 bases from J, the junction kept 12 bases outside the gene matches. This CDR3 has 17 residues. The CDR3 loop reads CATSGTSGSNGLNEQFF. The CDR3 DNA sequence: TGTGCCACCAGTGGAACTAGCGGGAGTAACGGACTGAATGAGCAGTTCTTC.

This chain connects TRBV12-3 or TRBV12-4 to TRBJ1-6; D uncertain. The ends were cut back, 7 bases at V and 0 bases at J, with 7 bases in the middle. This CDR3 has 14 residues. The CDR3 loop reads CASNLGSYNSPLHF. The CDR3 coding sequence is TGTGCCAGCAACCTTGGCTCCTATAATTCACCCCTCCACTTT.

This chain links TRBV7-2 with TRBJ2-1; no firm D call. CDR3 length: 14 residues. Germline values: CDR1 SGHTA, CDR2 FQGNSA. With 2 bases removed from V and 7 bases from J, the gap between germline ends came to 12 bases. CDR3 amino acids: CASSLRGSVNEQFF. CDR3 nucleotides: TGTGCCAGCAGCTTACGAGGTTCGGTGAATGAGCAGTTCTTC.

This clonotype was detected a few times. This sequence joins TRBV7-6 and TRBJ2-1; 7 nucleotides agree with TRBD2. CDR3 length: 15 residues. Looked up from germline, CDR1 is SGHVS and CDR2 is FNYEAQ. J gave up 4 bases and V 1 base, and 4 bases lay outside the gene matches. CDR3 coding DNA: TGTGCCAGCAGCTTAGATCGGCGGGAGTACAATGAGCAGTTCTTC. This translates into CASSLDRREYNEQFF. Full variable domain (outside the CDR3, taken from reference TRBV7-6 and TRBJ2-1): GAGVSQSPRYKVTKRGQDVALRCDPISGHVSLYWYRQALGQGPEFLTYFNYEAQQDKSGLPNDRFSAERPEGSISTLTIQRTEQRDSAMYRCASSLDRREYNEQFFGPGTRLTVL.

This sequence joins TRBV7-3 and TRBJ2-2, with D perhaps TRBD1 (6 bases). The CDR3 contains 15 residues. V shed 6 bases and J shed 3 bases, with 14 bases lying between them. Germline V gene data show CDR1 as SGHTA and CDR2 as FQGTGA. The CDR3 DNA reads TGTGCCAGCAGTATTGGCGGACAGTACACCGGGGAGCTGTTTTTT. Protein sequence: CASSIGGQYTGELFF.

The chain recombines TRBV11-2 with TRBJ2-1; D might be TRBD1 (6 bases). Trimming removed 7 bases from V and 3 bases from J, with 13 bases in between. The CDR3 is 14 amino acids. The germline V gene encodes CDR1 SGHAT and CDR2 FQNNGV. CDR3 DNA: TGTGCCAGCACCCTAGGGACACTCTACAATGAGCAGTTCTTC. Translation gives CASTLGTLYNEQFF.

This clonotype showed up just a few times. V is TRBV7-8 and J is TRBJ1-1; D is ambiguous. The length of the CDR3 is 11 residues. V was trimmed by 10 bases and J by 6 bases, leaving 12 bases between them. Looked up from germline, CDR1 is SGHVS and CDR2 is FQNEAQ. CDR3 residues: CATTTGAEAFF. The CDR3 nucleotides are TGTGCCACAACGACTGGGGCTGAAGCTTTCTTT.

This clonotype was detected only a few times. The genes are TRBV7-2 and TRBJ1-1; D gene ambiguous. Germline-derived CDR1 and CDR2 are SGHTA and FQGNSA. The CDR3 sequence is 15 residues long. V was clipped by 5 bases and J by 5 bases, with 18 bases between them. The CDR3 loop is CASSLEGRVWTEAFF. CDR3 sequence (DNA): TGTGCCAGCAGCCTCGAAGGGAGGGTGTGGACTGAAGCTTTCTTT.

The chain joins TRBV7-2 to TRBJ2-7; D is perhaps TRBD2 (5 bases). From germline, CDR1 is SGHTA and CDR2 FQGNSA. The ends were cut back, 1 base at V and 2 bases at J, with 12 bases in the middle. The CDR3 runs to 15 residues. CDR3 nucleotide sequence: TGTGCCAGCAGCTTAGGGCTAGGGAGCGCCTACGAGCAGTACTTC. Its protein is CASSLGLGSAYEQYF.

As DNA, the CDR3 is TGTGCCAGCAGTCCAGGGGGCTGGAAGACCCAGTACTTC. Translating gives CASSPGGWKTQYF. This chain joins TRBV21-1 and TRBJ2-5; no DNA check was done on the table's D call, TRBD1. TRBV21-1 is noted as a pseudogene. This CDR3 is built from 13 residues.

In its sample, this clonotype was seen a few times. The gene calls are TRBV5-4 and TRBJ2-7, with D unresolved. Trimming took off 1 base at V and 0 bases at J, with 8 bases between the two ends. CDR1 is SGHNT and CDR2 is YYREEE in the germline V gene (reference sequence). There are 14 residues in the CDR3. CDR3: CASSLSWSSYEQYF. The CDR3 bases are TGTGCCAGCAGCTTGTCTTGGAGCTCCTACGAGCAGTACTTC.

This clonotype was counted many times. The rearrangement joins TRBV12-3 or TRBV12-4 to TRBJ1-1; no clear D. The CDR3 is 13 amino acids. Trimming left V 4 bases short and J 1 base short, with 7 bases between. CDR3 DNA: TGTGCCAGCAGTTGGGAGAGGAACACTGAAGCTTTCTTT. It translates to CASSWERNTEAFF.

The chain couples TRBV20-1 to TRBJ2-5, with no clear D. V gave up 3 bases and J gave up 2 bases, with 7 bases separating them. The CDR3 covers 12 residues. Looked up from germline, CDR1 is DFQATT and CDR2 is SNEGSKA (reference sequence). The chain's CDR3 is CSARVMQETQYF. CDR3 DNA sequence: TGCAGTGCTAGGGTGATGCAAGAGACCCAGTACTTC.

This clonotype showed up just a few times. The CDR3 DNA follows: TGTGCCAGCAGCCCAGGGATAGCTAACACCGGGGAGCTGTTTTTT. Encoded protein: CASSPGIANTGELFF. This chain connects TRBV7-9 to TRBJ2-2, with TRBD1 as a possible D gene (5 bases). Trimming stripped 5 bases from V and 2 bases from J, with 12 bases between. The V gene's germline CDR1 is SEHNR and CDR2 FQNEAQ (reference sequence). This CDR3 has 15 amino acids. Full variable domain (outside the CDR3, taken from reference TRBV7-9 and TRBJ2-2): DTGVSQNPRHKITKRGQNVTFRCDPISEHNRLYWYRQTLGQGPEFLTYFQNEAQLEKSRLLSDRFSAERPKGSFSTLEIQRTEQGDSAMYLCASSPGIANTGELFFGEGSRLTVL.

The chain joins TRBV29-1 to TRBJ1-1, with D possibly matching TRBD1 (5 bases). There are 17 residues in the CDR3. The V end lost 0 bases, the J end lost 3 bases, and 20 bases lay between the germline ends. Germline CDR1 is SQVTM and CDR2 is ANQGSEA. This CDR3 reads CSVEEGAGLTRDTEAFF. The CDR3 DNA is TGCAGCGTTGAAGAGGGAGCGGGACTCACAAGGGACACTGAAGCTTTCTTT.

This chain connects TRBV24-1 to TRBJ2-3, with D tentatively TRBD2 (6 bases). The CDR3 consists of 15 residues. Trimming left V 8 bases short and J 6 bases short, with 20 bases between. Germline V CDR1 and CDR2: KGHDR, SFDVKD. DNA of the CDR3: TGTGCCACCAACGGGGGTGGTGATAAAGGGGATACGCAGTATTTT. As protein: CATNGGGDKGDTQYF.

V and J are TRBV15 and TRBJ2-7; a weak D match, TRBD1 (6 bases). CDR3 length: 15 residues. Germline CDR1 and CDR2: LNHNV and YYDKDF (reference sequence). The V end lost 0 bases, the J end lost 6 bases, and 15 bases lay between the germline ends. As DNA, the CDR3 is TGTGCCACCAGCAGAGAAGGAGAAACAGGGTCCGAGCAGTACTTC. This gives the protein CATSREGETGSEQYF.

The sample holds a few counts of this clonotype. The chain has TRBV5-6 and TRBJ1-6; possible D gene TRBD1, 6 bases. V lost 4 bases, J lost 7 bases, and 18 bases lay in between. Per germline, CDR1 SGHDT and CDR2 YYEEEE. The CDR3 sequence is 16 residues long. The CDR3 sequence is CASSRSTIRGNSPLHF. CDR3 DNA sequence: TGTGCCAGCAGCCGATCGACTATCAGGGGAAATTCACCCCTCCACTTT.